This T cell receptor (beta chain) emerged from a study of shared clonotypes between healthy human individuals. Details on this clone: Its antigen remains unidentified. The sample has other DNA sequences that encode this CDR3 too.

Sequenced by immunoSEQ multiplex PCR; TCRdb stores in-frame clones only, minus some. The sample consists of over a million clones, about 75% of them appearing once. Overall study results and limits: Shared clonotypes: 4.5% to 6% naive CD4, approximately 3.4% naive CD8, around 2.2% memory CD4, 0.35% to 0.5% memory CD8. Depth was large, yet rarefaction showed that sorted-subset sequencing was incomplete.

The CDR3 extends over 15 amino acids. The ends were cut back, 1 base at V and 3 bases at J, with 11 bases in the middle. The germline gives CDR1 MNHNS, CDR2 SASEGT. The sample was memory CD4+ T cells sorted from blood. Noted subset: CD45RA-negative fraction. The sequence was obtained from a man younger than 35 in good health. The chain joins TRBV6-1 to TRBJ2-3; either TRBD1 or TRBD2 may supply D (5 bases each). The CDR3 DNA is TGTGCCAGCAGTGAAGGGGGGTACCCGACAGATACGCAGTATTTT. It is translated as CASSEGGYPTDTQYF.